Listed here are 25 T cell receptor beta chains from one sample, sequenced in a study of blood T cell repertoires in COVID-19. Generated by immunoSEQ multiplex PCR, the TCRdb table keeps only in-frame clones and is missing some. The profile shows about 290,000 clones, roughly nine tenths of them singletons. Sequences were obtained from peripheral blood. These receptors were taken from a woman aged 25 to 39 with COVID-19, enrolled during active disease.

This clone was picked up a small number of times. The rearrangement joins TRBV5-1 to TRBJ1-6; perhaps TRBD1 as D (5 bases). Germline values: CDR1 SGHRS, CDR2 YFSETQ. The length of the CDR3 is 14 residues. V was shortened by 4 bases and J by 7 bases, with 12 bases between the two germline ends. This CDR3 is CASSGVGPNSPLHF. The CDR3 DNA follows: TGCGCCAGCAGCGGGGTGGGGCCGAATTCACCCCTCCACTTT.

This clone has a single count. As DNA, the CDR3 is TGTGCCAGCAGTGAGACCCGCCTGACAGGGTACGAGCAGTACTTC. Amino acids: CASSETRLTGYEQYF. The chain uses TRBV25-1 and TRBJ2-7; TRBD1 aligns across 7 bases. Trimming took 3 bases from V and 4 from J; bases not matched to a gene: 9. The CDR3 contains 15 residues. Germline V CDR1 and CDR2: MGHDK, SYGVNS.

This chain links TRBV2 with TRBJ2-7; 7 bases map to TRBD1. Per the germline V gene, CDR1 is SNHLY and CDR2 is FYNNEI. V lost 11 bases to trimming and J lost 1 base; unmatched junction nucleotides: 8. The CDR3 has 13 amino acids. Here the CDR3 DNA reads TGTGCCGGCCGACAGGGTCCGTCCTACGAGCAGTACTTC. Its protein product is CAGRQGPSYEQYF. Together with reference TRBV2 and TRBJ2-7, the CDR3 gives the full variable domain: EPEVTQTPSHQVTQMGQEVILRCVPISNHLYFYWYRQILGQKVEFLVSFYNNEISEKSEIFDDQFSVERPDGSNFTLKIRSTKLEDSAMYFCAGRQGPSYEQYFGPGTRLTVT.

This chain uses TRBV27 with TRBJ1-1; D might be TRBD1 (6 bases). Trimming stripped 9 bases from V and 0 bases from J, with 8 bases between. Germline values: CDR1 MNHEY, CDR2 SMNVEV (reference sequence). The CDR3 spans 12 residues. CDR3 residues: CASYRVNTEAFF. In DNA, the CDR3 is TGTGCCAGTTACAGGGTGAACACTGAAGCTTTCTTT.

This clone was seen only a few times. The gene calls are TRBV4-1 and TRBJ2-7, with a tentative D call TRBD2 (6 bases). The ends were cut back, 0 bases at V and 0 bases at J, with 9 bases in the middle. The CDR3 consists of 15 residues. Germline values: CDR1 MGHRA, CDR2 YSYEKL. CDR3 in amino acids: CASSQDRGTSYEQYF. The CDR3 nucleotides are TGCGCCAGCAGCCAAGACCGGGGGACCTCCTACGAGCAGTACTTC.

The CDR3 loop is CTSSQDPPGGTGELFF. The CDR3, as DNA: TGCACCAGCAGCCAAGATCCCCCCGGGGGAACGGGGGAGCTGTTTTTT. The chain employs TRBV1 and TRBJ2-2; TRBD2 was called by the table and not checked on the DNA. TRBV1 is a pseudogene. This CDR3 is 16 amino acids long.

The chain carries TRBV5-1 and TRBJ1-1; D not resolved. Per germline, CDR1 SGHRS and CDR2 YFSETQ. The CDR3 extends over 14 amino acids. V lost 0 bases to trimming and J lost 5 bases, with 11 bases between them. The CDR3 DNA reads TGCGCCAGCAGCTTGGAATCCCCGGGGACTGAAGCTTTCTTT. This translates into CASSLESPGTEAFF.

The chain links TRBV9 to TRBJ1-1; no definite D call. The CDR3 covers 15 residues. Germline V CDR1 and CDR2: SGDLS, YYNGEE. The V and J ends lost 0 bases and 1 base respectively, with 10 bases between them. The CDR3, as DNA: TGTGCCAGCAGCGTAGTTAGTCGAGCGAACACTGAAGCTTTCTTT. Protein product: CASSVVSRANTEAFF.

V is TRBV6-5 and J is TRBJ1-5, with 9 bases matching TRBD1. Trimming removed 6 bases from V and 5 bases from J; junction bases left unmatched: 8. The CDR3 length is 15 residues. CDR1 and CDR2 (germline): MNHEY, SVGAGI. Here the CDR3 DNA reads TGTGCCAGCAGAAAGGACAGGGGTGCGTATCAGCCCCAGCATTTT. Residues: CASRKDRGAYQPQHF.

V gene TRBV2 combines with J gene TRBJ2-4; TRBD1 matches at 7 bases. This CDR3 spans 15 amino acids. Germline CDR1 and CDR2: SNHLY and FYNNEI. Losses at the gene ends were 6 bases for V and 6 bases for J; bases not matched to a gene: 11. The CDR3 region is CASRDNTGAGNIQYF. The DNA for the CDR3 is TGTGCCAGCAGAGATAATACAGGGGCGGGAAACATTCAGTACTTC. Variable domain in full (rest from reference TRBV2 and TRBJ2-4): EPEVTQTPSHQVTQMGQEVILRCVPISNHLYFYWYRQILGQKVEFLVSFYNNEISEKSEIFDDQFSVERPDGSNFTLKIRSTKLEDSAMYFCASRDNTGAGNIQYFGAGTRLSVL.

As DNA, the CDR3 is TGTGCCAGCAGCCCCCAGGGCCCGGGGGACACTGAAGCTTTCTTT. Translating it yields CASSPQGPGDTEAFF. The J gene is TRBJ1-1, the V gene TRBV9, with D possibly being TRBD1 (5 bases). CDR1 and CDR2 (germline): SGDLS, YYNGEE. Trimming took 4 bases from V and 3 from J, leaving 16 bases between them. This CDR3 has 15 amino acids.

V is TRBV4-1 and J is TRBJ1-6; the match to TRBD1 covers 9 bases. The length of the CDR3 is 14 residues. V shed 5 bases, J shed 7 bases, and the junction held 3 bases outside the gene matches. Germline V lookup: CDR1 MGHRA, CDR2 YSYEKL. The CDR3 region is CASSSGQGNSPLHF. The CDR3 region has the DNA TGCGCCAGCAGCAGCGGACAGGGGAATTCACCCCTCCACTTT.

This sequence joins TRBV18 and TRBJ2-1; TRBD1 agrees at 9 bases. The germline V gene encodes CDR1 KGHSH and CDR2 LQKENI. V lost 6 bases, J lost 5 bases, and 8 bases stayed unmatched. The CDR3 contains 15 residues. The CDR3 sequence: CASSPGQGDDNEQFF. As DNA, the CDR3 is TGTGCCAGCTCGCCGGGACAGGGAGACGACAATGAGCAGTTCTTC.

V is TRBV10-3 and J is TRBJ1-2; 7 bases map to TRBD1. CDR3 length equals 14 residues. The trim removed 0 bases at V and 5 bases at J, leaving 3 bases unmatched. CDR1 and CDR2 from the germline V gene are ENHRY and SYGVKD. In DNA, the CDR3 is TGTGCCATCAGTGAGTCGGGGACAGCTTATGGCTACACCTTC. The encoded protein is CAISESGTAYGYTF.

The chain carries TRBV7-9 and TRBJ2-1, with 7 nucleotides matching TRBD2. The CDR3 length is 13 residues. Germline V CDR1 and CDR2: SEHNR, FQNEAQ (reference sequence). V lost 5 bases and J lost 5; bases outside the gene matches: 3. This CDR3 is CASSTGGNNEQFF. In nucleotides, the CDR3 is TGTGCCAGCAGCACGGGGGGAAACAATGAGCAGTTCTTC.

A note on this clone: The sample carries other DNA sequences with the same CDR3. CDR3 nucleotide sequence: TGTGCCAGCAGCCCAGACAGGGGCGGCAATCAGCCCCAGCATTTT. Protein: CASSPDRGGNQPQHF. This chain joins TRBV6-5 and TRBJ1-5; 8 bases match TRBD1. CDR3 length: 15 amino acids. V lost 6 bases and J lost 2; bases outside the gene matches: 6. Germline V gene sequence: CDR1 MNHEY, CDR2 SVGAGI.

The CDR3 DNA reads as TGTGCCAGCAGCCTTTCCTTGACTAGCGGGGGTGAGACCCAGTACTTC. This sequence encodes CASSLSLTSGGETQYF. The chain combines TRBV5-6 with TRBJ2-5; 12 bases are a match to TRBD2. CDR3 length equals 16 residues. CDR1 and CDR2 (germline): SGHDT, YYEEEE. With V trimmed by 4 bases and J by 5 bases, 9 bases remained unmatched.

This clone was seen once. The genes are TRBV5-4 and TRBJ2-3, with TRBD2 matching over 8 bases. V was pared by 0 bases and J by 4 bases, with 4 bases of the junction left unmatched. This CDR3 is built from 15 residues. CDR1 and CDR2 from the germline V gene are SGHNT and YYREEE (reference sequence). The CDR3: CASSLGGGGPDTQYF. Written as DNA, the CDR3 is TGTGCCAGCAGCTTGGGTGGCGGGGGGCCAGATACGCAGTATTTT.

This clone was found once. CDR3 in DNA: TGTGCCAGCAGTTCATACAGAAATCAGCCCCAGCATTTT. Encoded protein: CASSSYRNQPQHF. This chain joins TRBV6-5 and TRBJ1-5; D remains unclear. V was clipped by 4 bases and J by 4 bases, with 8 bases between them. The CDR3 runs to 13 residues. In germline, CDR1 is MNHEY, CDR2 SVGAGI.

This sequence joins TRBV3-1 (or the pseudogene TRBV3-2) and TRBJ2-6; the D is unclear. Per germline, CDR1 LGHDT and CDR2 YNNKEL (reference sequence). The V end lost 0 bases, the J end lost 2 bases, and 14 bases lay between the germline ends. The CDR3 consists of 18 residues. The CDR3 spells CASSQDPLGAAGANVLTF. The CDR3 DNA is TGTGCCAGCAGCCAAGATCCACTCGGAGCCGCTGGGGCCAACGTCCTGACTTTC.

The J gene is TRBJ1-1, the V gene TRBV5-1; a weak D match, TRBD1 (6 bases). This CDR3 spans 14 amino acids. Per germline, CDR1 SGHRS and CDR2 YFSETQ. V was clipped by 5 bases and J by 7 bases, with 18 bases between them. The CDR3 DNA is TGCGCCAGCAGTGTTTCTCCAGGGGCCCTTGAAGCTTTCTTT. It yields the protein CASSVSPGALEAFF.

The rearrangement joins TRBV15 to TRBJ2-5; 7 bases agree with TRBD2. With 4 bases clipped from V and 2 bases from J, the junction kept 4 bases outside the gene matches. CDR3 length: 14 residues. Germline V CDR1 and CDR2: LNHNV, YYDKDF (reference sequence). In DNA form, the CDR3 reads TGTGCCACCAGCAAGGGGAGGGTACAAGAGACCCAGTACTTC. This codes for CATSKGRVQETQYF.

This clone was found once. The CDR3 sequence is CASSLVSTNTEAFF. DNA of the CDR3: TGTGCCAGCAGCTTGGTAAGCACGAACACTGAAGCTTTCTTT. The chain joins TRBV5-5 to TRBJ1-1; D is unclear. Looked up from germline, CDR1 is SGHKS and CDR2 is YYEKEE (reference sequence). Deletions cut 0 bases from V and 1 base from J, with 7 bases between. This CDR3 is built from 14 residues.

The chain uses TRBV18 and TRBJ2-3; 13 bases align to TRBD2. Germline lookup yields CDR1 KGHSH and CDR2 LQKENI. The trim removed 3 bases at V and 1 base at J, leaving 4 bases unmatched. This CDR3 region has 17 residues. CDR3 sequence: CASSPGLAGARTDTQYF. The CDR3, as DNA: TGTGCCAGCTCACCTGGACTAGCGGGGGCCCGCACAGATACGCAGTATTTT.

This chain connects TRBV7-2 to TRBJ1-5, with D unclear. CDR3 length: 15 amino acids. Between the trimmed V and J ends, which lost 3 bases and 0 bases, there was a span of 9 bases. Germline lookup yields CDR1 SGHTA and CDR2 FQGNSA. The CDR3: CASSFGLYSNQPQHF. The CDR3 DNA follows: TGTGCCAGCAGCTTCGGACTATATAGCAATCAGCCCCAGCATTTT.